One T cell receptor beta chain is described in this entry. The data were produced by immunoSEQ multiplex PCR, yet TCRdb's version contains in-frame clones alone and is incomplete. The sample holds about 170,000 clones, approximately 89% seen once. The entry originates in a study of blood T cell repertoires in COVID-19. There are 16 residues in the CDR3. The trim removed 6 bases at V and 7 bases at J, leaving 12 bases unmatched. Germline lookup yields CDR1 KGHSH and CDR2 LQKENI. What was sequenced was PBMCs or T cells enriched from blood (not recorded which). The clonotype originates from a woman younger than 35 who had recovered from COVID-19. The genes are TRBV18 and TRBJ2-1, with 10 bases lining up with TRBD2. Here the CDR3 DNA reads TGTGCCAGCTCCACCGCCCTAGCGGGAGTAGGGAATGAGCAGTTCTTC. Its protein is CASSTALAGVGNEQFF.